This T cell receptor beta chain is drawn from a study of CD8 T cells in ankylosing spondylitis. Study results and caveats: Certain motif variants had earlier appeared in reactive arthritis synovial fluid and blood. A motif of 7 or 8 highly homologous TCR beta variants was seen as apparently characteristic of ankylosing spondylitis blood.

A note on this clonotype: The antigen is not known.

Using its own MiXCR run on the 5' RACE reads, TCRdb lists one record per CDR3 protein. The sample has a few hundred thousand distinct CDR3 sequences; under 8.5% are singletons. The germline V gene encodes CDR1 MGHRA and CDR2 YSYEKL. CDR3 length: 17 amino acids. Unmatched junction bases numbered 2, after V lost 0 bases and J lost 0 bases. Sequences were obtained from blood, either unsorted or a sorted T cell fraction (not recorded which). This clonotype was obtained from a male donor with ankylosing spondylitis. J is TRBJ2-2 and V is TRBV4-1; 9 nucleotides agree with TRBD1. The CDR3 sequence: CASSQERQGANTGELFF. The CDR3 coding sequence is TGCGCCAGCAGCCAAGAGAGACAGGGGGCGAACACCGGGGAGCTGTTTTTT.